This T cell receptor (beta chain) was observed in a study of shared T cell receptors in the human thymus (dated by TCRdb to the early 2020s). Notes on the research overall: The study examined how self-reactive, shared T-cell receptor alpha chains are generated in the human thymus.

The CDR3, from cysteine to phenylalanine, totals 14 residues. The only DNA kept is the CDR3, 42 bases in frame from the first base. The germline V gene specifies SGHAT as CDR1 and FQNNGV as CDR2. Trimming costs V 5 bases and J 4 bases, and their ends lie 15 bases apart. A remark on this clone: Its recognized antigen is unknown. Base qualities are missing; no much larger clone stands one base away.

The method was the immunoSEQ multiplex PCR assay. TCRdb holds this immuneACCESS table with in-frame rearrangements only. Some clones are missing; in checked studies, unresolved V genes explain under half, and the rest has no known cause. The sample table holds some 720,000 clones, of which 88% were seen once. Clones ranked in the top ten supply approximately 0.011% of the sample. This sample was shared with a second study, whose subject was human thymus T cells. In that second paper, the authors write: Donors were immunologically healthy infants undergoing open corrective cardiac surgery for congenital heart defects in Finland. Thymus tissue was collected as surgical resects that were removed during corrective cardiac surgery. Both the thymic and the peripheral blood repertoires appeared to show biased V and J gene segment usage. The related research found that thymic TCR repertoires overlapped highly between unrelated individuals. The study used roughly 8 infant thymus samples plus four related peripheral blood samples to characterize TCR alpha and beta repertoires. The infant donors were about 6 to 244 days old, and the cohort included roughly six males and a couple of females. Thymocytes were freed from the tissue by mechanical means and kept at -70 degrees C as pellets of roughly 9-34 million cells. Genomic DNA was extracted from frozen cell pellets with a QIAsymphony instrument. The immunoSEQ multiplex PCR assay was used to amplify the TCRB and TCRAD loci from a standardized amount of quality-controlled genomic DNA. Amplicons spanned the V(D)J region at a length sufficient to cover the CDR3 and identify V and J genes. The commercial immunoSEQ service was used to sequence amplicons on an Illumina platform. Primer bias and sequencing errors were corrected as previously described, and TCRAD and TCRB definitions were based on the IMGT database. Analysis of the repertoires was done with immunoSEQ Analyzer 3.0 and VDJTools and included basic statistics, V/J segment usage, diversity estimates, rarefaction and pairwise overlap. Chao1, ChaoE, Efron-Thisted, Shannon and inverse Simpson indices were used to estimate diversity, which was also estimated on datasets down-sampled to the smallest sample. Repertoire overlap was determined by strict matching of CDR3 nucleotide sequence, V gene and J gene, and Jaccard-based multidimensional scaling clustering was applied. Thymus samples yielded on average around 850,000 unique TCRB clonotypes, compared with about 80,000 from blood samples.

The sequenced material came from thymocytes. This chain joins TRBV11-2 to TRBJ2-7, and TRBD2 may be the D gene, going by 6 matching bases. The clonotype comes from a boy younger than two with a congenital heart defect. Donor details come from another sample of the same person, matched by shared clones. The DNA reads as follows: TGTGCCAGCAGCCCCGGGGACCGGGGGTACGAGCAGTACTTC. It is translated as CASSPGDRGYEQYF.